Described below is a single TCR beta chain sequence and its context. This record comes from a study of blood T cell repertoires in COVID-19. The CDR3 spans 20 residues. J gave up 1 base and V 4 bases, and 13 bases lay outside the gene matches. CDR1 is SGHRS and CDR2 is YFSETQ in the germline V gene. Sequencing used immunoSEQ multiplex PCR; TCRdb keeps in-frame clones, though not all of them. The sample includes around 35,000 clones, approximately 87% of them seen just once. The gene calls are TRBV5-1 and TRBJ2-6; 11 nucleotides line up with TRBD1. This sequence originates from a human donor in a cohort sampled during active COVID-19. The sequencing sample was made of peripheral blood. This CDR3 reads CASSEGQGVPPISGANVLTF. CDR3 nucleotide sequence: TGCGCCAGCAGCGAGGGACAGGGGGTTCCCCCAATATCTGGGGCCAACGTCCTGACTTTC.